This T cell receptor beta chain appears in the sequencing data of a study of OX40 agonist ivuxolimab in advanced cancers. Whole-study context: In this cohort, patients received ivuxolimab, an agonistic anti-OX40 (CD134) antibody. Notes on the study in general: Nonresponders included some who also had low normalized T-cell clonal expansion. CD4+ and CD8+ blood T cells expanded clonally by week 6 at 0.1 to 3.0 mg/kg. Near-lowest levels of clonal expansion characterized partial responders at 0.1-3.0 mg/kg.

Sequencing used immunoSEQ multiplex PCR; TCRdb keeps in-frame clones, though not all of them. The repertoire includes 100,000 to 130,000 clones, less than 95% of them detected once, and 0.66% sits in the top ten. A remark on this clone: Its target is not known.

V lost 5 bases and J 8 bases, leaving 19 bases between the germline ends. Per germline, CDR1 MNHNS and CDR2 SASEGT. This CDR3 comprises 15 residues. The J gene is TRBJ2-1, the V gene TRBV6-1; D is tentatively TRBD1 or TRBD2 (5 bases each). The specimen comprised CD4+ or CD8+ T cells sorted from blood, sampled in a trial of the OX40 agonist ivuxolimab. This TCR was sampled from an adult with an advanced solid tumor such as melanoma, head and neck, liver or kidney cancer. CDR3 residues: CASSPIRDGDDEQFF. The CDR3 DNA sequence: TGTGCCAGCAGTCCGATCCGGGACGGAGACGATGAGCAGTTCTTC.